This TCR beta chain derives from a study of identical twins. Germline V gives CDR1 LGHNA, CDR2 YNFKEQ. The length of the CDR3 is 15 residues. The ends were cut back, 5 bases at V and 8 bases at J, with 19 bases in the middle. The cDNA had a unique molecular identifier and a template-switch universal primer site. TCRdb itself ran the 5' RACE reads through MiXCR, one entry per CDR3 protein. In the table there are fewer than 350,000 distinct CDR3 sequences, roughly 8.6% of which are singletons. Separately, the same data were catalogued under a study of yellow fever vaccine responses in identical twins.

This TCR came from a young woman in good health. V usage is TRBV4-2 and J usage is TRBJ2-1; TRBD2 might be the D (6 bases). What was sequenced was memory (CD45RO+) T cells sorted from blood. In DNA, the CDR3 is TGTGCCAGCAGCTACCAGGGACTTCTAGGGGATGAGCAGTTCTTC. Translation gives CASSYQGLLGDEQFF.